This TCR beta chain emerged from a study of blood T cell repertoires in COVID-19. On the study more broadly: T cells, B-cell-depleted T cells, or PBMCs provided the cDNA or gDNA that served as material.

V was pared by 6 bases and J by 6 bases, with 4 bases of the junction left unmatched. Germline values: CDR1 MNHEY, CDR2 SVGAGI. The CDR3 loop spans 13 amino acids. Authors' processing steps: Estimation of nucleated cell counts relied on the amplification of reference gene primers. Sequencing was performed with immunoSEQ multiplex PCR; in TCRdb, only in-frame clones are kept and a portion is missing. V, J and clone size derive from that table, while D and trimming were established from the DNA sequence. Of 200,000 to 250,000 clones listed, less than 90% were seen once; the top ten hold 15% to 20%. The gene calls are TRBV6-5 and TRBJ2-7, with 11 bases lining up with TRBD1. Sequencing input: peripheral blood. This receptor was identified in a woman aged 80 or over with active or convalescent COVID-19. This CDR3 reads CASRRDRGGEQYF. The CDR3 DNA follows: TGTGCCAGCAGGCGGGACAGGGGGGGCGAGCAGTACTTC.